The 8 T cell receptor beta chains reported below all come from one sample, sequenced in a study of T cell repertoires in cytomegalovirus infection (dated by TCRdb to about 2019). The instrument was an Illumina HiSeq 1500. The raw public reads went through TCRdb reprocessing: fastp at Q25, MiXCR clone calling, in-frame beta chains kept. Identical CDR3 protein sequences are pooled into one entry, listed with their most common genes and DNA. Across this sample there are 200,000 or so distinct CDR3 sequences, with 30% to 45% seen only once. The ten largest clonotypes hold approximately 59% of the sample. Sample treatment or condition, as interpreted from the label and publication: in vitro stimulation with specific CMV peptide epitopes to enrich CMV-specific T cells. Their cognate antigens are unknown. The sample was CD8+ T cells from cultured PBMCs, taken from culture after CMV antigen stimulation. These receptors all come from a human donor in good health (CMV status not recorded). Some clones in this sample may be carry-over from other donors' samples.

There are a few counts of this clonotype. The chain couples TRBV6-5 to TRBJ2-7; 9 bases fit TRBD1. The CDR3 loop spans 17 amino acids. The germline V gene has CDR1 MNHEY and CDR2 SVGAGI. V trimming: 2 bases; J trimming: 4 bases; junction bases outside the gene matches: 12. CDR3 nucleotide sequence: TGTGCCAGCAGTTACGGTACAGGGGGCGCTTATCCTTACGAGCAGTACTTC. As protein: CASSYGTGGAYPYEQYF.

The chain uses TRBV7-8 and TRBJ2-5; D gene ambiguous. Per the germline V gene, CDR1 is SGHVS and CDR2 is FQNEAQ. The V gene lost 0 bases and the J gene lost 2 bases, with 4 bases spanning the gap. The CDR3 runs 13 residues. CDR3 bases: TGTGCCAGCAGCTTAGCTCCACAAGAGACCCAGTACTTC. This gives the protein CASSLAPQETQYF.

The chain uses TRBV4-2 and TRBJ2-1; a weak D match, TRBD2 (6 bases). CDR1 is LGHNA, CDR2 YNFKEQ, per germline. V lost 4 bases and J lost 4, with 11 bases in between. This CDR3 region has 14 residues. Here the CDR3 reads CASSPEGRYNEQFF. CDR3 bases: TGTGCCAGCAGCCCGGAGGGGCGATACAATGAGCAGTTCTTC.

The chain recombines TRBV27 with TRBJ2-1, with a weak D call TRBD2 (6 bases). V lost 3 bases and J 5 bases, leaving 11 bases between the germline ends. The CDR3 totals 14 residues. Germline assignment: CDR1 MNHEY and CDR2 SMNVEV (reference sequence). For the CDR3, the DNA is TGTGCCAGCAGTTTCCGGGAGAGCGACAATGAGCAGTTCTTC. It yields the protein CASSFRESDNEQFF.

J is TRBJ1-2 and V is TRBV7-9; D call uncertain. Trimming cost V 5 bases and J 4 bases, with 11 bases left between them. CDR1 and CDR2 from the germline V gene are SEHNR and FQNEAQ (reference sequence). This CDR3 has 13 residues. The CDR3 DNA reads TGTGCCAGCAGCAATACAGTTAGCTATGGCTACACCTTC. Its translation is CASSNTVSYGYTF.

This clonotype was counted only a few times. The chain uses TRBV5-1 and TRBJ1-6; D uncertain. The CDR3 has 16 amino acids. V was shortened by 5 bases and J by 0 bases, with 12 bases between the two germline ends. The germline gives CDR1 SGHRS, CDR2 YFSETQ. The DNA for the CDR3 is TGCGCCAGCAGACAGAAGAGTAGCTCCTATAATTCACCCCTCCACTTT. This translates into CASRQKSSSYNSPLHF.

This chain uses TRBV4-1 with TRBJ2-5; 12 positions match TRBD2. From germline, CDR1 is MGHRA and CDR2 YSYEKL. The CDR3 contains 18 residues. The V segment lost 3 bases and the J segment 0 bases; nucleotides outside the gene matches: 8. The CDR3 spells CASSHGRGTSGYQETQYF. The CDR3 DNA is TGCGCCAGCAGCCATGGGAGGGGGACTAGCGGGTACCAAGAGACCCAGTACTTC.

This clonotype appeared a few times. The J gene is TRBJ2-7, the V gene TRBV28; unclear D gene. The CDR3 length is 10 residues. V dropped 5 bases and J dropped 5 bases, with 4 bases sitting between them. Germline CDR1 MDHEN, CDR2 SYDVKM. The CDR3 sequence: CASSGNEQYF. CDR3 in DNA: TGTGCCAGCAGTGGGAACGAGCAGTACTTC.